This entry features one TCR beta chain sequence. From germline, CDR1 is SQVTM and CDR2 ANQGSEA. Losses at the gene ends were 5 bases for V and 6 bases for J; bases not matched to a gene: 7. The CDR3 spans 12 residues. In the study's own analysis: Estimation of nucleated cell counts was performed using reference gene primer amplification. The assay was immunoSEQ multiplex PCR, and TCRdb's table has in-frame clones only and misses some. The V and J calls and clone size come from that table; D and trimming were worked out from the DNA. The table has 200,000 to 300,000 clones, about 85% seen once. The sample belongs to a study of blood T cell repertoires in COVID-19. Overall study: Spain, Italy and the United States supplied samples that represented acute and convalescent COVID-19. Sample material is recorded as cDNA or gDNA derived from T cells, B-cell-depleted T cells, or PBMCs.

The V call is TRBV29-1, the J call TRBJ2-7; TRBD1 agrees at 7 bases. What was sequenced was peripheral blood. The receptor was derived from a man aged 18 to 29 with active or convalescent COVID-19. In nucleotides, the CDR3 is TGCAGCGTTCAGGGGGTCGTGGGCGAGCAGTACTTC. It encodes CSVQGVVGEQYF.